The sequence of this TCR beta chain was determined in a study of T-cell memory formation after mild COVID-19. Background on the study: The two donors had largely donor-specific TCR clusters. Findings and limits, study-wide: Clones contracting across day 15 to 85 had a balanced CD4/CD8 profile; later expanding clones leaned CD4+. Some SARS-CoV-2-responding clones were already detected in memory before infection.

This clonotype showed up many times. Its specificity is unknown. Trimming shortened V by 7 bases and J by 5 bases, and 16 bases separated the two germline ends. CDR1 is SGHKS and CDR2 is YYEKEE in the germline V gene (reference sequence). CDR3 length: 14 amino acids. After 5'RACE with constant-segment primers, TCR alpha and TCR beta cDNA libraries carrying sample barcodes and UMIs were obtained. TCRdb ran MiXCR on the 5' RACE reads and lists one entry per CDR3 protein. The top ten hold roughly 2.2% of the sample, which has 100,000 to 150,000 distinct CDR3 sequences, about 6.5% seen once. The TCR comes from an adult woman who had mild COVID-19 (a few samples of this study predate the infection). Cell type and time point are not known. Sequencing was done on a sample of PBMCs or a T cell subset sorted from them (not recorded which). This chain connects TRBV5-5 to TRBJ2-1; a weak D match, TRBD2 (7 bases). The CDR3: CASGGGLVDNEQFF. CDR3 bases: TGTGCCAGCGGGGGGGGGCTAGTTGACAATGAGCAGTTCTTC.